This T cell receptor beta chain was sequenced during a study of T cell responses to AZD1222 COVID-19 vaccine. Germline-derived CDR1 and CDR2 are SGDLS and YYNGEE. The CDR3 covers 16 residues. V shed 2 bases, J shed 2 bases, and the junction held 9 bases outside the gene matches. The method was immunoSEQ multiplex PCR; TCRdb's version includes in-frame clones alone and lacks a portion of them. The table lists roughly 96,000 clones, approximately 87% of them singletons. V is TRBV9 and J is TRBJ1-1; 7 nucleotides align to TRBD1. This TCR was sampled from an adult who received the AZD1222 COVID-19 vaccine. The sequencing here drew on peripheral blood, taken 28 days after the second AZD1222 dose. CDR3 bases: TGTGCCAGCAGCGTGGGCGTAGACAGGGTAAACACTGAAGCTTTCTTT. This codes for CASSVGVDRVNTEAFF.